The clone carrying this T cell receptor beta chain turned up a few times. The data originate from a study of blood T cells in healthy people across ages. Germline-derived CDR1 and CDR2 are SGHTA and FQGNSA. This CDR3 is 14 amino acids long. Trimming left V 0 bases short and J 8 bases short, with 13 bases between. A second PCR of about 7 to 12 cycles used a sample-barcoded 5' primer and a J-beta primer mix. TCRdb analysed the 5' RACE reads with MiXCR anew, one entry per CDR3 protein. Of 900,000 to 950,000 distinct CDR3 sequences listed, 25% to 30% were seen once; the top ten hold roughly 10%. These sequences were also reported in another study, on T cells of mothers and their children.

Input material: blood. The J gene is TRBJ1-2, the V gene TRBV7-2; D unclear. This clonotype originated in a woman aged 40 to 50 in good health. The CDR3 here is CASSLAKKGGGYTF. In DNA form, the CDR3 reads TGTGCCAGCAGCTTAGCAAAGAAGGGTGGAGGCTACACCTTC.